A single sample gave rise to the 12 T cell receptor beta chains below, sequenced in a study of cytomegalovirus exposure and HLA in healthy donors (dated by TCRdb to about 2017). Library prep was done by the immunoSEQ multiplex PCR assay. For the multiplex PCR, a mixture combining 60 forward primers for TCR Vbeta segments and 13 reverse primers for TCR Jbeta segments was used. Drawn from immuneACCESS, this table holds only the in-frame rearrangements with V and J called that TCRdb kept. Clones are partly lost; checked studies trace under half to an unresolved V gene and leave the rest unexplained. The sample records roughly 100,000 clones, 70% to 85% of which are singletons. The ten largest account for 9% to 12% of the sample. Specimen: PBMCs. The receptors shown here come from a human donor in good health.

The rearrangement uses TRBV14 and TRBJ1-3; D gene ambiguous. CDR3 length equals 12 residues. Trimming cost V 3 bases and J 4 bases, with 4 bases left between them. Germline CDR1 and CDR2: SGHDN and FVKESK. The CDR3 protein is CASSHRGNTIYF. CDR3 nucleotide sequence: TGTGCCAGCAGCCACAGAGGAAACACCATATATTTT.

This chain connects TRBV19 to TRBJ1-3; D is ambiguous. The V gene lost 1 base and the J gene lost 0 bases, with 4 bases spanning the gap. CDR3 length: 14 amino acids. Germline V gene sequence: CDR1 LNHDA, CDR2 SQIVND (reference sequence). The CDR3 sequence: CASSIGDSGNTIYF. Here the CDR3 DNA reads TGTGCCAGTAGTATAGGCGACTCTGGAAACACCATATATTTT.

The rearrangement links TRBV27 to TRBJ2-7; 8 bases align to TRBD1. The CDR3 consists of 13 residues. Germline values: CDR1 MNHEY, CDR2 SMNVEV (reference sequence). Unmatched junction bases numbered 12, after V lost 5 bases and J lost 12 bases. For the CDR3, the DNA is TGTGCCAGCAGTCCGACGACAGGGGCCGCGCGGTACTTC. This gives the protein CASSPTTGAARYF.

V is TRBV7-9 and J is TRBJ2-7; 11 bases align to TRBD2. This CDR3 region has 15 residues. Trimming cost V 4 bases and J 2 bases; bases outside gene matches: 4. Looked up from germline, CDR1 is SEHNR and CDR2 is FQNEAQ (reference sequence). The CDR3 coding sequence is TGTGCCAGCAGCTCGGGACTAGCGGAACCCTACGAGCAGTACTTC. It codes for CASSSGLAEPYEQYF.

The chain joins TRBV5-1 to TRBJ1-2, with D unresolved. CDR1 and CDR2 from the germline V gene are SGHRS and YFSETQ. Trimming took 3 bases from V and 7 from J, leaving 10 bases between them. The CDR3 contains 12 residues. The CDR3, as DNA: TGCGCCAGCAGCTCAGCGAGGGCTGGCTACACCTTC. It specifies CASSSARAGYTF.

The V call is TRBV6-4, the J call TRBJ1-2, with TRBD1 matching over 9 bases. Germline V CDR1 and CDR2: MRHNA, SNTAGT. The CDR3 has 15 residues. The V and J ends lost 0 bases and 2 bases, in that order; junction bases with no gene match: 1. This CDR3 is CASSDSTGGNYGYTF. The CDR3, as DNA: TGTGCCAGCAGTGACTCTACAGGGGGCAACTATGGCTACACCTTC.

V usage is TRBV7-9 and J usage is TRBJ2-4, with D unresolved. The CDR3 covers 16 residues. The germline V gene has CDR1 SEHNR and CDR2 FQNEAQ (reference sequence). Trimming removed 0 bases at V and 0 bases at J, with 9 bases between. The CDR3 spells CASSLALGPAKNIQYF. Here the CDR3 DNA reads TGTGCCAGCAGCTTAGCGCTTGGGCCAGCCAAAAACATTCAGTACTTC.

This chain uses TRBV9 with TRBJ2-2, with TRBD2 identical over 11 bases. This CDR3 comprises 18 residues. In germline, CDR1 is SGDLS, CDR2 YYNGEE. The J segment lost 1 base and the V segment lost 4 bases, leaving 9 bases of the junction unmatched. The CDR3 here is CASSTHFLAGGNTGELFF. The CDR3 nucleotides read TGTGCCAGCAGCACCCACTTTCTAGCGGGAGGGAACACCGGGGAGCTGTTTTTT. Variable domain in full (rest from reference TRBV9 and TRBJ2-2): DSGVTQTPKHLITATGQRVTLRCSPRSGDLSVYWYQQSLDQGLQFLIQYYNGEERAKGNILERFSAQQFPDLHSELNLSSLELGDSALYFCASSTHFLAGGNTGELFFGEGSRLTVL.

This clone has just a few counts. This chain uses TRBV2 with TRBJ2-5; tentative D call: TRBD2 (6 bases). The CDR3 has 14 amino acids. Germline V CDR1 and CDR2: SNHLY, FYNNEI. V was clipped by 3 bases and J by 5 bases, with 13 bases between them. The chain's CDR3 is CASSDPPGVETQYF. The CDR3 DNA reads as TGTGCCAGCAGTGACCCCCCGGGAGTGGAGACCCAGTACTTC.

The V gene is TRBV27, the J gene TRBJ1-6; D might be TRBD1 (6 bases). CDR3 length: 15 residues. V was trimmed by 6 bases and J by 9 bases, leaving 18 bases between them. CDR1 and CDR2 from the germline V gene are MNHEY and SMNVEV (reference sequence). The chain's CDR3 is CASSSRGGIGSPLHF. CDR3 bases: TGTGCCAGCAGCTCTAGGGGGGGGATAGGTTCACCCCTCCACTTT.

V is TRBV18 and J is TRBJ1-1, with D hard to call. The germline V gene has CDR1 KGHSH and CDR2 LQKENI. The CDR3 totals 13 residues. V lost 5 bases, J lost 1 base, and 8 bases lay in between. CDR3 sequence: CASSDSGNTEAFF. CDR3 in DNA: TGTGCCAGCTCAGACTCCGGGAACACTGAAGCTTTCTTT.

The J gene is TRBJ2-7, the V gene TRBV6-6; D is perhaps TRBD2 (6 bases). CDR3 length: 12 amino acids. V was cut by 6 bases and J by 5 bases, with 11 bases left in between. The germline V gene encodes CDR1 MNHNY and CDR2 SVGAGI (reference sequence). The CDR3 DNA is TGTGCCAGCAGGCAGGGACTTGACGAGCAGTACTTC. It translates to CASRQGLDEQYF.